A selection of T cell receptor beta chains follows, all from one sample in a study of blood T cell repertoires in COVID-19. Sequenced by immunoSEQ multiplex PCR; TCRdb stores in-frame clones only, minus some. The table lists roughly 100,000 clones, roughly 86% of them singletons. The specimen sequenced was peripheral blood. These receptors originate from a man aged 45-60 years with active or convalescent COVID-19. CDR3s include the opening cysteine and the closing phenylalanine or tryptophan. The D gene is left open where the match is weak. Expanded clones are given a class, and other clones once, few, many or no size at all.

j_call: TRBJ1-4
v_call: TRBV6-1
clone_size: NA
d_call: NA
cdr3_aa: CASSEGAQVVNEKLFF
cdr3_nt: TGTGCCAGCAGTGAGGGGGCCCAGGTCGTCAATGAAAAACTGTTTTTT

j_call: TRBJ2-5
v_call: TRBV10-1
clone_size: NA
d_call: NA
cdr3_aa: CASSPTRGNPAQETQYF
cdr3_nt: TGCGCCAGCAGTCCTACCAGGGGCAATCCCGCACAAGAGACCCAGTACTTC

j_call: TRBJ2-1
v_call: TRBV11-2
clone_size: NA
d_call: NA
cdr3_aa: CASSFAVNARQFF
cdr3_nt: TGTGCCAGCAGCTTCGCGGTCAATGCTCGGCAGTTCTTC

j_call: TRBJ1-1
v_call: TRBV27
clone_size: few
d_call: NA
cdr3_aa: CASSLSSTITEAFF
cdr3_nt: TGTGCCAGCAGTTTATCGAGCACCATCACTGAAGCTTTCTTT

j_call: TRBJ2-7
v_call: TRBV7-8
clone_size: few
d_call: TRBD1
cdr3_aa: CASSLGFDRVEQYF
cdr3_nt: TGTGCCAGCAGCTTAGGATTCGACAGGGTCGAGCAGTACTTC

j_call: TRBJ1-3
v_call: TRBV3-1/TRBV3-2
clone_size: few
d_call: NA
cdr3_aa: CASSQPDLNTIYF
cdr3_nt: TGTGCCAGCAGCCAACCCGACTTGAACACCATATATTTT

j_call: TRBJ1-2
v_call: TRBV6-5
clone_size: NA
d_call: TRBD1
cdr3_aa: CASNRDRGGYGYTF
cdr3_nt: TGTGCCAGCAACAGAGACAGGGGTGGCTATGGCTACACCTTC

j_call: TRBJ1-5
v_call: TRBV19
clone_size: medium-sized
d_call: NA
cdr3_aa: CASSIGVGGNQPQHF
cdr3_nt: TGTGCCAGTAGTATAGGGGTGGGAGGCAATCAGCCCCAGCATTTT

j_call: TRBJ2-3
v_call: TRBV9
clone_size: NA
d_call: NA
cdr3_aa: CASSVGLGDTDTQYF
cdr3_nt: TGTGCCAGCAGCGTAGGTCTGGGAGACACAGATACGCAGTATTTT

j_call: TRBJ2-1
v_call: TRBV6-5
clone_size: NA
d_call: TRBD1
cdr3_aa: CASSPDTGGQFF
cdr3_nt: TGTGCCAGCAGCCCGGACACAGGGGGACAGTTCTTC

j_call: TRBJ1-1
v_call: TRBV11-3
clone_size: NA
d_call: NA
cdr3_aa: CASSLGGSGGSAEAFF
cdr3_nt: TGTGCCAGCAGCTTAGGAGGGTCGGGGGGGAGCGCTGAAGCTTTCTTT

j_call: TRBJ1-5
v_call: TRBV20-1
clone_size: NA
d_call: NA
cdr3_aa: CSASPYSNQPQHF
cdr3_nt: TGCAGTGCTAGTCCCTATAGCAATCAGCCCCAGCATTTT

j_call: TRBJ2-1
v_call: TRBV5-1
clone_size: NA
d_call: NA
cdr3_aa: CASSLPRNEQFF
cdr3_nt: TGCGCCAGCAGCTTACCGAGGAATGAGCAGTTCTTC

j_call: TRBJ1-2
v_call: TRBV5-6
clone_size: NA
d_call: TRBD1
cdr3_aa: CASSRGPGQGTLANYGYTF
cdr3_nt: TGTGCCAGCAGTCGTGGACCCGGACAGGGGACCCTAGCTAACTATGGCTACACCTTC

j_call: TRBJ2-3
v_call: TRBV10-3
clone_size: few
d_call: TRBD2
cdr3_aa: CAIKSWTSGDTDTQYF
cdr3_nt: TGTGCCATCAAATCCTGGACTAGCGGCGACACAGATACGCAGTATTTT

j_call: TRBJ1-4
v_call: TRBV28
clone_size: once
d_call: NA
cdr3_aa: CATLQETAEKLFF
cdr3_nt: TGTGCCACCCTTCAGGAGACAGCTGAAAAACTGTTTTTT

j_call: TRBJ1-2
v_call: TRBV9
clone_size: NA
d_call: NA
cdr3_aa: CARQIGAGPGVAVGYTF
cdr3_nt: TGTGCCAGGCAAATAGGGGCGGGACCGGGGGTGGCAGTTGGCTACACCTTC